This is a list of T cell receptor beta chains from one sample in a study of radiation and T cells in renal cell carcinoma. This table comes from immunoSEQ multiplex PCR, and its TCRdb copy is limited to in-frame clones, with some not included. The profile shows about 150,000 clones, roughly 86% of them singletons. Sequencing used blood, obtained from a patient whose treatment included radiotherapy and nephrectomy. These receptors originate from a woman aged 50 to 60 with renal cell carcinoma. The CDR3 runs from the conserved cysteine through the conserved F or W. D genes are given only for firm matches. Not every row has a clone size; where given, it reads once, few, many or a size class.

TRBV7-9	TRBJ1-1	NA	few	CASSFTENTEAFF
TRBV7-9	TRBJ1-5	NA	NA	CASSLGLDQPQHF
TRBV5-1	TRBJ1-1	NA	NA	CASSFPGRNTEAFF
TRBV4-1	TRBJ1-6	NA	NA	CASSPSNPGDSYNSPLHF
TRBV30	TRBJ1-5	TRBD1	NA	CAWSLQGNQPQHF
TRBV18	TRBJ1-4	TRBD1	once	CASSLGTDSNEKLFF
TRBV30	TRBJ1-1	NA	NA	CAWRELNAEAFF
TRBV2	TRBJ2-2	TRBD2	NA	CASSSRGGRTGELFF
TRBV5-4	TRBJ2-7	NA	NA	CASSLGPGQTYEQYF
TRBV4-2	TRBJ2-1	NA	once	CASSQGATEQFF
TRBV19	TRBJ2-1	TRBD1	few	CASNTGEGEQFF
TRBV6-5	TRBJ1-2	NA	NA	CASGSGFSYGYTF
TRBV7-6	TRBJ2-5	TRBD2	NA	CASSLEASSGELRQETQYF
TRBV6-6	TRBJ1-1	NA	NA	CASNNGATEAFF
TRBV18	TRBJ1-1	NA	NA	CASSPISEGQEAFF
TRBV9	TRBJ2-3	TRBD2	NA	CASSVVPAGGTDTQYF
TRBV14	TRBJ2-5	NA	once	CASSHLLPASGQETQYF
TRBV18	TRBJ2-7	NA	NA	CASINSDGSYEQYF
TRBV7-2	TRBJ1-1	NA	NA	CASSAQRDTEAFF
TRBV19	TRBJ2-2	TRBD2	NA	CASSMSLAGMAGELFF
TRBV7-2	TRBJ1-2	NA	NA	CASSRADGYTF
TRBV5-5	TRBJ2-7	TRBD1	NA	CASSQVPGQGAHEQYF
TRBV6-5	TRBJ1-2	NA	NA	CASRPGDGHYGYTF
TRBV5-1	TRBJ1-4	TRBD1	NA	CASSYGQGLEKLFF
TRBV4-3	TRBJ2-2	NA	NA	CASSTGGSNTGELFF
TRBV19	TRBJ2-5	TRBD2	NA	CASSMGGLYQETQYF
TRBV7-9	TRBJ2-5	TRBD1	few	CASSWGQGNTRETQYF
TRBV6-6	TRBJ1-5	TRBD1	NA	CASTNGGGRSNQPQHF
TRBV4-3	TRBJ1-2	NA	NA	CASSQDLNREDYGYTF
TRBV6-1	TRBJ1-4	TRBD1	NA	CASSPQGANEKLFF
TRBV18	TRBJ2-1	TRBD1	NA	CASSPSGQYNEQFF
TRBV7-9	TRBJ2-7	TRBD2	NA	CASSNPGGPYEQYF
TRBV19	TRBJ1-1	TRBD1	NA	CASSDRGGLTEAFF